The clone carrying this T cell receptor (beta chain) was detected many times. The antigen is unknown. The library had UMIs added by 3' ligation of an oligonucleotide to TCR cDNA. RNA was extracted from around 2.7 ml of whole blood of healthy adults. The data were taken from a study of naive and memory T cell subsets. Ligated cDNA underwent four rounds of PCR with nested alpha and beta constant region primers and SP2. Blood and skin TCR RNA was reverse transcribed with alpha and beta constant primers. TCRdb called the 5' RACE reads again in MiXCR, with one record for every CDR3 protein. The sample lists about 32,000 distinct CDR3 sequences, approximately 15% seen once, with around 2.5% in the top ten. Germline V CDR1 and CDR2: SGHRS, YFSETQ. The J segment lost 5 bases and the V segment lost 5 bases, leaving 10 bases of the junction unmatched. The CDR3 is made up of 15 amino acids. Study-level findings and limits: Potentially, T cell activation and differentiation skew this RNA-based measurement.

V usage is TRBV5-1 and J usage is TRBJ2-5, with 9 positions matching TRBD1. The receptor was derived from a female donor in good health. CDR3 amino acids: CASRAGTGSEETQYF. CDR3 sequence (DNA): TGCGCCAGCAGGGCAGGGACAGGGTCGGAGGAGACCCAGTACTTC.